The rows below give T cell receptor beta chains drawn from one sample of a study of OX40 agonist ivuxolimab in advanced cancers. Sequencing was performed with immunoSEQ multiplex PCR; in TCRdb, only in-frame clones are kept and a portion is missing. This table holds roughly 29,000 clones, 80% to 95% found once. The input for sequencing was CD4+ or CD8+ T cells sorted from blood, taken in a trial of the OX40 agonist ivuxolimab. These receptors were obtained from an adult with an advanced solid tumor such as melanoma, head and neck, liver or kidney cancer. Both conserved end residues are part of each CDR3. D genes are given only for firm matches. Rows give clone size only sometimes, using once, few, many, or a class for an expanded clone.

D gene	J gene	V gene	clone size	CDR3 DNA	CDR3 protein
.	TRBJ2-6	TRBV9	.	TGTGCCAGCAGCGTAGAAGGACTCAGCTCTGGGGCCAACGTCCTGACTTTC	CASSVEGLSSGANVLTF
TRBD2	TRBJ2-1	TRBV4-1	.	TGCGCCAGCACTTCAGAGGGACTAGACGAGCAGTTCTTC	CASTSEGLDEQFF
TRBD2	TRBJ2-7	TRBV7-2	few	TGTGCCAGCAGCCCCGGGACTAGCGGCCACGAGCAGTACTTC	CASSPGTSGHEQYF
.	TRBJ2-7	TRBV27	.	TGTGCCAGCAGTTTGATGCATCCGGGACTCGCTTACGAGCAGTACTTC	CASSLMHPGLAYEQYF
.	TRBJ1-2	TRBV6-5	once	TGTGCCAGCAGTTACCAGGGAGGTGATGGCTACACCTTC	CASSYQGGDGYTF
.	TRBJ1-3	TRBV7-2	.	TGTGCCAGCAGCTTAGGGAGCTCTGGAAACACCATATATTTT	CASSLGSSGNTIYF
TRBD1	TRBJ1-5	TRBV10-3	.	TGTGCCATCGGATCGGACAGGGGAAAGGGTCAGCCCCAGCATTTT	CAIGSDRGKGQPQHF
TRBD2	TRBJ2-7	TRBV18	.	TGTGCCAGCTCACCACCGAATCTAGCGGGAGGCCTGGGGCAGTACTTC	CASSPPNLAGGLGQYF
.	TRBJ1-4	TRBV10-3	.	TGTGCCACCCGGGACCTTAATGAAAAACTGTTTTTT	CATRDLNEKLFF
TRBD2	TRBJ2-3	TRBV13	once	TGTGCCAGCAGACACGGGGGGGAATTTAAGGATACGCAGTATTTT	CASRHGGEFKDTQYF
.	TRBJ1-4	TRBV4-1	.	TGCGCCAGCAGCCATGTACCCGGATTTAATGAAAAACTGTTTTTT	CASSHVPGFNEKLFF
TRBD2	TRBJ2-7	TRBV6-6	.	TGTGCCAGCAGTTTGACTAGCGGGAGGGCACAATACTTC	CASSLTSGRAQYF
TRBD1	TRBJ1-1	TRBV10-3	.	TGTGCCATCAGTCTTGGGACAGGGGTGGGCACTGAAGCTTTCTTT	CAISLGTGVGTEAFF
.	TRBJ1-1	TRBV29-1	.	TGCAGCGTTGGCCAAACTACAGGGAACACTGAAGCTTTCTTT	CSVGQTTGNTEAFF
.	TRBJ2-7	TRBV7-2	.	TGTGCCAGCAGCTTGGACGGAACCTACGAGCAGTACTTC	CASSLDGTYEQYF
.	TRBJ1-2	TRBV7-2	.	TGTGCCAGCAGCTTTGATCGACAGACGTTCTACACCTTC	CASSFDRQTFYTF
TRBD2	TRBJ2-3	TRBV27	.	TGTGCCAGCAGTTTATTCGGGACTAGCGGGGGGGCTCCAGATACGCAGTATTTT	CASSLFGTSGGAPDTQYF
.	TRBJ2-1	TRBV5-1	.	TGCGCCAGCACAGGGGACGTCTACAATGAGCAGTTCTTC	CASTGDVYNEQFF
TRBD1	TRBJ1-2	TRBV7-9	.	TGTGCCAGCAGCTTGGACAGGGGCTATGGCTACACCTTC	CASSLDRGYGYTF
TRBD2	TRBJ2-7	TRBV7-9	.	TGTGCCAGCAGCCCCCCATGGGGGGGGAGCGAGCAGTACTTC	CASSPPWGGSEQYF
.	TRBJ1-2	TRBV6-1	.	TGTGCCAGCAGTGCGGGGACATCTGGCTACACCTTC	CASSAGTSGYTF
TRBD1	TRBJ2-5	TRBV29-1	.	TGCAGCGTGGACGGGACCGGGACAGTAGAGACCCAGTACTTC	CSVDGTGTVETQYF
.	TRBJ2-7	TRBV29-1	.	TGCAGCGTTGATGTTGGGGGCACCTACGAGCAGTACTTC	CSVDVGGTYEQYF
.	TRBJ1-2	TRBV6-5	.	TGTGCCAGCAGGGCCGACAGCCACTATGGCTACACCTTC	CASRADSHYGYTF
.	TRBJ2-5	TRBV6-1	.	TGTGCCAGCAGTGAACTCTACAGTCAAGAGACCCAGTACTTC	CASSELYSQETQYF
TRBD1	TRBJ2-5	TRBV19	.	TGTGCCAGTAGCCAACAGGGGGCCCAAGAGACCCAGTACTTC	CASSQQGAQETQYF
.	TRBJ2-1	TRBV27	.	TGTGCCAGCAGTTTATCCACAGTCTACGATGAGCAGTTCTTC	CASSLSTVYDEQFF
.	TRBJ1-2	TRBV29-1	.	TGCAGCGTTGGCTTCTTCGGCCCTGGAGCCGCTAACTATGGCTACACCTTC	CSVGFFGPGAANYGYTF
TRBD1	TRBJ2-7	TRBV5-5	.	TGTGCCAGCAGCGCAACGGGACAGGCCTACGAGCAGTACTTC	CASSATGQAYEQYF
TRBD2	TRBJ2-3	TRBV9	.	TGTGCCAGCAGCCCCGGGACTAGCGGGATTGGGGATACGCAGTATTTT	CASSPGTSGIGDTQYF
.	TRBJ1-6	TRBV7-3	.	TGTGCCAGCAGCCTAGTGGGGTGGAATTCACCCCTCCACTTT	CASSLVGWNSPLHF
TRBD1	TRBJ1-2	TRBV29-1	once	TGCAGCGTCCAAAGACAGGGGGGCTACACCTTC	CSVQRQGGYTF
.	TRBJ1-5	TRBV7-9	.	TGTGCCAGCAGCTTGGGGGGGGATCAGCCCCAGCATTTT	CASSLGGDQPQHF